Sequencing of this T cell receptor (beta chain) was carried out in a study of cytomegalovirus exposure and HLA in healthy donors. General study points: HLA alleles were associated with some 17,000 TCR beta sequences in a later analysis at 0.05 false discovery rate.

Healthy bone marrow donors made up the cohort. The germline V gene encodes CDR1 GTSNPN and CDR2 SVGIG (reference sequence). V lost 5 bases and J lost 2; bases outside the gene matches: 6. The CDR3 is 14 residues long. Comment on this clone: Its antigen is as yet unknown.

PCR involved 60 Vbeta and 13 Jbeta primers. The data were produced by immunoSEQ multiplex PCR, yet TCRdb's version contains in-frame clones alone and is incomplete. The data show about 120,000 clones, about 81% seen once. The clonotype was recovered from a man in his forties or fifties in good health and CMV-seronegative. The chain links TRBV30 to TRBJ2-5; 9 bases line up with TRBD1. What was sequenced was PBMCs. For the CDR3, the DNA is TGTGCCTGGGGCGGGACAGGGATACAAGAGACCCAGTACTTC. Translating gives CAWGGTGIQETQYF.